This T cell receptor beta chain stems from a study of human T cells and chemical hapten exposure. Study in general: Upper-back patches of 0.01% DPC were read at 6 days. Predominantly women, the patients had alopecia areata, totalis or universalis.

This clonotype was counted at least ten times. How the authors handled the data: Sample-level TCR yields exhibited a median of roughly 96,000, with a range of about 20,000 to 750,000. TCRdb fed the RACE reads into MiXCR, producing one record per CDR3 protein. TCRdb's processing, not the study's, gives the V and J calls here. The data hold 50,000 to 70,000 distinct CDR3 sequences, with 12% observed a single time. Indicated time point: patch test 3, about 24 weeks after DPC sensitization. The treatment was: therapeutic diphenylcyclopropenone sensitization with weekly scalp DPC. In every case, blood was obtained before the patch test was applied. The starting material was whole blood, obtained in connection with sensitization to the hapten diphenylcyclopropenone (DPC). This sequence originates from a man under 40 with alopecia areata. Some clones in this sample may be carry-over from other donors' samples.

CDR3 coding DNA: TGTGCCAGCAGAGGGAGAGGGGGGGCAAGGAATGAGCAGTTCTTC. Protein product: CASRGRGGARNEQFF. This chain joins TRBV28 and TRBJ2-1; perhaps TRBD2 as D (7 bases). V lost 6 bases and J lost 7, with 19 bases in between. The CDR3 covers 15 residues. Germline CDR1 is MDHEN and CDR2 is SYDVKM.